A single sample is the source of the 25 T cell receptor beta chains below, sequenced in a study of chemoradiotherapy in HPV16-positive cancers. The repertoire was sequenced with immunoSEQ multiplex PCR; TCRdb's copy has only in-frame clones and lacks some. The sample contains about 34,000 clones, 92% of which appear only once. This material consisted of blood, taken from a patient who underwent chemoradiotherapy. Receptors originate from a human donor with HPV-associated anogenital cancer.

The chain couples TRBV2 to TRBJ2-7, with 7 bases lining up with TRBD1. Germline CDR1 reads SNHLY; CDR2 reads FYNNEI. The CDR3 contains 16 residues. The V gene end was trimmed by 2 bases and the J gene end by 3 bases; junction bases not matched to a gene: 10. CDR3 amino acids: CASSERPGQPNYEQYF. The CDR3, as DNA: TGTGCCAGCAGTGAACGACCGGGACAGCCGAACTACGAGCAGTACTTC.

The chain carries TRBV11-2 and TRBJ2-1, with a tentative D call TRBD2 (5 bases). This CDR3 has 15 residues. The germline gives CDR1 SGHAT, CDR2 FQNNGV. Trimming pared 7 bases from V and 1 base from J, leaving 14 bases between. The CDR3 region is CASIEIAKSYNEQFF. CDR3 nucleotide sequence: TGTGCCAGCATCGAGATAGCGAAGTCCTACAATGAGCAGTTCTTC. The full variable domain, rest sourced from reference TRBV11-2 and TRBJ2-1, is EAGVAQSPRYKIIEKRQSVAFWCNPISGHATLYWYQQILGQGPKLLIQFQNNGVVDDSQLPKDRFSAERLKGVDSTLKIQPAKLEDSAVYLCASIEIAKSYNEQFFGPGTRLTVL.

The chain is built from TRBV5-6 and TRBJ2-7, with D possibly TRBD1 on 5 matching bases. CDR1 SGHDT and CDR2 YYEEEE come from the germline V gene. The CDR3 has 13 residues. Trimming removed 1 base from V and 3 bases from J, with 8 bases in between. The CDR3 protein is CASSLSGYYEQYF. CDR3 DNA sequence: TGTGCCAGCAGCTTGTCAGGGTACTACGAGCAGTACTTC.

The genes are TRBV4-1 and TRBJ1-1; D remains ambiguous. Germline CDR1 reads MGHRA; CDR2 reads YSYEKL. CDR3 length: 12 residues. Between the trimmed V and J ends, which lost 3 bases and 6 bases, there was a span of 8 bases. CDR3 region: CASSHPGPEAFF. Here the CDR3 DNA reads TGCGCCAGCAGCCATCCCGGGCCTGAAGCTTTCTTT.

J is TRBJ2-4 and V is TRBV5-6; D not certain. Between the trimmed V and J ends, which lost 1 base and 7 bases, there was a span of 12 bases. Per the germline V gene, CDR1 is SGHDT and CDR2 is YYEEEE. This CDR3 contains 14 residues. The CDR3 here is CASSLYRDGNIQYF. For the CDR3, the DNA is TGTGCCAGCAGCTTGTATAGGGATGGGAACATTCAGTACTTC.

This chain joins TRBV18 and TRBJ2-3; tentative D call: TRBD1 (5 bases). V shed 0 bases and J shed 2 bases, with 12 bases lying between them. The CDR3 extends over 16 amino acids. The germline V gene has CDR1 KGHSH and CDR2 LQKENI. The CDR3 region has the DNA TGTGCCAGCTCACCACCGGGAATCAGGGCCACAGATACGCAGTATTTT. Translated: CASSPPGIRATDTQYF.

CDR3 in amino acids: CASSLQPGGGYEQYF. The CDR3 DNA follows: TGTGCCAGCAGCCTTCAGCCCGGGGGCGGGTACGAGCAGTACTTC. The chain links TRBV11-2 to TRBJ2-7, with D perhaps TRBD1 or TRBD2 (6 bases each). From germline, CDR1 is SGHAT and CDR2 FQNNGV. The CDR3 length is 15 residues. V lost 5 bases to trimming and J lost 4 bases, with 18 bases between them.

A single count supports this clone. This chain connects TRBV4-1 to TRBJ2-5; D possibly uses TRBD1 or TRBD2 (6 bases each). Per the germline V gene, CDR1 is MGHRA and CDR2 is YSYEKL. V lost 3 bases and J 3 bases, leaving 17 bases between the germline ends. The CDR3 is made up of 16 amino acids. CDR3 protein: CASSQLGGVEEETQYF. In DNA form, the CDR3 reads TGCGCCAGCAGCCAGTTGGGGGGCGTAGAAGAAGAGACCCAGTACTTC.

In regard to this clone: A junction boundary mismatches the germline segment, possibly from a read error. The chain is built from TRBV4-1 and TRBJ2-3; possible D gene TRBD2, 6 bases. Germline CDR1 is MGHRA and CDR2 is YSYEKL. The CDR3 has 11 amino acids. The CDR3 loop reads CASSQANLAFF. In nucleotides, the CDR3 is TGCGCCAGCAGCCAGGCAAATCTAGCGTTTTTT.

The genes are TRBV18 and TRBJ1-1; unclear D gene. Germline CDR1 KGHSH, CDR2 LQKENI. The CDR3 contains 14 residues. Trimming shortened V by 6 bases and J by 2 bases, and 13 bases separated the two germline ends. Here the CDR3 reads CASSGSRVNTEAFF. Here the CDR3 DNA reads TGTGCCAGCTCTGGGAGTCGGGTCAACACTGAAGCTTTCTTT.

J is TRBJ2-2 and V is TRBV5-6; D remains ambiguous. The CDR3 is 11 residues long. Trimming took off 3 bases at V and 3 bases at J, with 0 bases between the two ends. Germline V gives CDR1 SGHDT, CDR2 YYEEEE. The CDR3 loop is CASSYTGELFF. As DNA, the CDR3 is TGTGCCAGCAGCTACACCGGGGAGCTGTTTTTT.

The chain couples TRBV28 to TRBJ1-2; D is unresolved. CDR3 length equals 15 residues. Germline lookup yields CDR1 MDHEN and CDR2 SYDVKM. Trimming took 4 bases from V and 8 from J, leaving 20 bases between them. This CDR3 reads CASSSRHLGLFGYTF. CDR3 DNA sequence: TGTGCCAGCAGTTCCCGACATCTGGGCCTGTTCGGCTACACCTTC.

The chain combines TRBV5-5 with TRBJ1-2; D not resolved. The V end was cut by 2 bases, the J end by 3 bases, with 11 bases between. The CDR3 consists of 14 residues. The germline V gene has CDR1 SGHKS and CDR2 YYEKEE (reference sequence). This CDR3 is CASSFSVTDYGYTF. CDR3 sequence (DNA): TGTGCCAGCAGCTTCTCAGTGACGGACTATGGCTACACCTTC. The whole variable domain, remainder taken from reference TRBV5-5 and TRBJ1-2, is DAGVTQSPTHLIKTRGQQVTLRCSPISGHKSVSWYQQVLGQGPQFIFQYYEKEERGRGNFPDRFSARQFPNYSSELNVNALLLGDSALYLCASSFSVTDYGYTFGSGTRLTVV.

The V call is TRBV7-3, the J call TRBJ2-7; 7 nucleotides agree with TRBD2. V gave up 1 base and J gave up 5 bases; unmatched junction bases: 5. CDR3 length equals 14 residues. In germline, CDR1 is SGHTA, CDR2 FQGTGA. CDR3 amino acids: CASSLMGGTNEQYF. The DNA for the CDR3 is TGTGCCAGCAGCTTAATGGGAGGGACTAACGAGCAGTACTTC.

This sequence joins TRBV7-8 and TRBJ2-3; a possible D gene is TRBD1 (6 bases). This CDR3 comprises 16 residues. CDR1 and CDR2 (germline): SGHVS, FQNEAQ. With 0 bases removed from V and 6 bases from J, the gap between germline ends came to 16 bases. CDR3 sequence: CASSLATFGGADTQYF. In nucleotides, the CDR3 is TGTGCCAGCAGCTTAGCGACATTTGGGGGCGCGGATACGCAGTATTTT.

The genes are TRBV4-2 and TRBJ1-2; D is possibly TRBD1 (5 bases). V dropped 1 base and J dropped 0 bases, with 6 bases sitting between them. The CDR3 length is 14 residues. Germline assignment: CDR1 LGHNA and CDR2 YNFKEQ. Here the CDR3 reads CASSQGGANYGYTF. The CDR3 DNA reads TGTGCCAGCAGCCAAGGGGGGGCTAACTATGGCTACACCTTC.

V and J are TRBV6-5 and TRBJ2-7; possible D gene TRBD2, 6 bases. The ends were cut back, 11 bases at V and 5 bases at J, with 16 bases in the middle. There are 12 residues in the CDR3. Germline V gives CDR1 MNHEY, CDR2 SVGAGI. Written as DNA, the CDR3 is TGTGCCGCCGGGCTAGCGTTCAACGAGCAGTACTTC. Protein: CAAGLAFNEQYF.

This clone appeared a single time. The chain carries TRBV5-4 and TRBJ1-5; possibly TRBD1 for D (5 bases). The CDR3 runs 16 residues. Germline-derived CDR1 and CDR2 are SGHNT and YYREEE (reference sequence). V lost 4 bases and J 1 base, leaving 15 bases between the germline ends. CDR3 bases: TGTGCCAGCAGCCCTAGACCGGGACCGAGCAATCAGCCCCAGCATTTT. Its protein is CASSPRPGPSNQPQHF.

J is TRBJ1-3 and V is TRBV7-6; D call uncertain. V lost 1 base and J 7 bases, leaving 8 bases between the germline ends. In germline, CDR1 is SGHVS, CDR2 FNYEAQ. The length of the CDR3 is 13 residues. CDR3 in DNA: TGTGCCAGCAGCTTAGAGTCGGGGAACACCATATATTTT. This translates into CASSLESGNTIYF.

The rearrangement links TRBV6-5 to TRBJ1-1; perhaps TRBD1 as D (5 bases). Germline V lookup: CDR1 MNHEY, CDR2 SVGAGI. The ends were cut back, 6 bases at V and 2 bases at J, with 13 bases in the middle. There are 14 residues in the CDR3. CDR3 nucleotide sequence: TGTGCCAGCAGACGCGGGGGTCCAAACACTGAAGCTTTCTTT. Residues: CASRRGGPNTEAFF.

The rearrangement joins TRBV2 to TRBJ2-2; 11 bases match TRBD2. V trimming: 6 bases; J trimming: 3 bases; junction bases outside the gene matches: 9. CDR3 length equals 17 residues. From germline, CDR1 is SNHLY and CDR2 FYNNEI. For the CDR3, the DNA is TGTGCCAGCAGGGACGCACTAGCGGGGGAAGACACCGGGGAGCTGTTTTTT. It yields the protein CASRDALAGEDTGELFF.

V and J are TRBV11-3 and TRBJ1-2; no clear D. The CDR3 has 15 amino acids. Between the trimmed V and J ends, which lost 3 bases and 5 bases, there was a span of 16 bases. The germline V gene encodes CDR1 SGHNT and CDR2 YENEEA. DNA for the CDR3: TGTGCCAGCAGCTTCAATGGACCCCCGATTTATGGCTACACCTTC. Protein: CASSFNGPPIYGYTF.

The CDR3 DNA reads as TGTGCCAGCAGTGGGACAGGGGGCTCCTACGAGCAGTACTTC. Translated, it gives CASSGTGGSYEQYF. V usage is TRBV2 and J usage is TRBJ2-7, with 10 bases aligning to TRBD1. V trimming: 4 bases; J trimming: 0 bases; junction bases outside the gene matches: 0. Germline V gene lookup returns CDR1 SNHLY and CDR2 FYNNEI. CDR3 length: 14 amino acids.

This chain uses TRBV18 with TRBJ1-1; D unresolved. Germline V gives CDR1 KGHSH, CDR2 LQKENI. Between the trimmed V and J ends, which lost 2 bases and 10 bases, there was a span of 17 bases. The CDR3 length is 14 residues. The CDR3 region is CASSPGVGMEGAFF. The DNA for the CDR3 is TGTGCCAGCTCACCAGGTGTAGGGATGGAGGGAGCTTTCTTT.

The V call is TRBV6-6, the J call TRBJ1-5, with TRBD1 matching 8 bases. The CDR3 consists of 15 residues. Germline trimming cut 7 bases from V and 1 base from J; bases unmatched to any gene: 6. CDR1 MNHNY and CDR2 SVGAGI come from the germline V gene (reference sequence). The CDR3, as DNA: TGTGCCAGCACCCCGGACAGGGTGAGCAATCAGCCCCAGCATTTT. Its translation: CASTPDRVSNQPQHF.